This T cell receptor (beta chain) was found in a study of post-analysis software for immune sequencing data (dated by TCRdb to the mid-2010s). Regarding the complete study: The recorded disease courses included relapsing-remitting, secondary progressive and progressive-relapsing multiple sclerosis, and some patients had no subtype annotation. Patient repertoires were compared against 10 to 12 previously published healthy control repertoires from donors aged about 6 to 27 years. A subset of samples was prepared in parallel using single-end sample barcoding, then pooled and co-amplified after Illumina adapter ligation.

The protocol used for the library was PCR. The instrument given in TCRdb is Illumina HiSeq 2500. To reduce PCR and sequencing biases, unique molecular identifiers were incorporated into the TCR beta cDNA libraries. Some 500,000 cDNA molecules were obtained per 1 to 10 million input T cells, so each molecule approximated one T cell. Patient libraries were prepared and sequenced with the same protocol used for the earlier healthy control dataset. Samples belonging to the same batch were prepared together, multiplexed and sequenced on a shared HiSeq lane. From the authors' description of their analysis: MIGEC handled the raw barcoded reads, throwing out single-read molecular identifier groups before consensus assembly and CDR3 extraction. Clonotype tables were post-analysed with VDJtools, normalizing diversity by down-sampling all datasets to the smallest sample size. To correct batch-related cross-sample contamination, repertoire overlap clustering matched CDR3 amino acid sequences but not nucleotide sequences. TCRdb reanalyzed the raw reads on its own, using fastp at Q25 for trimming and MiXCR for clone calling, and kept in-frame beta chains. Rows are combined by CDR3 protein, so each entry shows the most common genes and DNA. The authors' filters were not applied to this entry. The sample records 380,000 or so distinct CDR3 sequences, about a third of which are singletons. The ten top clones hold roughly 12% of the sample.

Note on this clonotype: Its antigen specificity is not known. No much larger clone is present one base from it, and per-base qualities are unavailable.

The germline V gene provides CDR1 MNHEY and CDR2 SVGAGI. Compared with germline, V lacks 6 bases and J lacks 1 base; bases without a gene match: 11. The CDR3 goes from the cysteine to the phenylalanine over 16 residues. The entry retains the CDR3 DNA only, 48 bases that are in frame from base 1. What the study reported, not specific to this receptor: The multiple sclerosis patient group was slightly younger than the control group. Direct clustering with F measure revealed strong co-clustering of samples prepared in the same batch, which led to a batch-effect correction. Significantly lower normalized Chao1 diversity was found in multiple sclerosis patients than in controls, suggesting substantial peripheral T-cell clonal expansion. Patients showed significantly higher frequencies than controls for several TRBV segments, among them TRBV5-6, TRBV5-1 and TRBV20-1.

TCR beta repertoires were profiled from peripheral blood of roughly 13 young patients with multiple sclerosis to demonstrate the VDJtools post-analysis software. The multiple sclerosis patients were children and adolescents ranging in age from 6 to 15 years. This receptor was taken from a girl aged 5 to 17 with multiple sclerosis. The sequence joins TRBV6-5 to TRBJ1-2; 7 central nucleotides agree with TRBD1. The source material was blood. This receptor carries the CDR3 CASSTSLGTDNYGYTF. The nucleotides read TGTGCCAGCAGCACTAGTCTAGGGACAGATAACTATGGCTACACCTTC.